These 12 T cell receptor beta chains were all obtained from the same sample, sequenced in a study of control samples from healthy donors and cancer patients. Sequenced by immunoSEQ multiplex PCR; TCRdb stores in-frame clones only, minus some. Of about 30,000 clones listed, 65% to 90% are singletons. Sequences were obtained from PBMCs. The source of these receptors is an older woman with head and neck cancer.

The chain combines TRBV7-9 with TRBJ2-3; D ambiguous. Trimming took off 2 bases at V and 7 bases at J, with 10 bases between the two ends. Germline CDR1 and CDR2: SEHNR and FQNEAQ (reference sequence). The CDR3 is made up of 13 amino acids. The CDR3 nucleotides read TGTGCCAGCAGCTTAACTCTGGGGTATACGCAGTATTTT. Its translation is CASSLTLGYTQYF.

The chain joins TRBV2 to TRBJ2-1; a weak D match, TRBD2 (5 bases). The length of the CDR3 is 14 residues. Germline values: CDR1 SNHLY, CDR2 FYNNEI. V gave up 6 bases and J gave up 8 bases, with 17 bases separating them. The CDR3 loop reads CASRVQRGVDEQFF. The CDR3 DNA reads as TGTGCCAGCAGGGTTCAACGGGGAGTGGATGAGCAGTTCTTC.

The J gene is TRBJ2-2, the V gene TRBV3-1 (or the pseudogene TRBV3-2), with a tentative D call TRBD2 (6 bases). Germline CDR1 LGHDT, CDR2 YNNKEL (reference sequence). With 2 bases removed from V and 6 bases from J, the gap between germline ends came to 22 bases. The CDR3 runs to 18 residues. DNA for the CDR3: TGTGCCAGCAGCCAAACAGTCTTAGGTAGCGGAGGTTCCGGGGAGCTGTTTTTT. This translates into CASSQTVLGSGGSGELFF.

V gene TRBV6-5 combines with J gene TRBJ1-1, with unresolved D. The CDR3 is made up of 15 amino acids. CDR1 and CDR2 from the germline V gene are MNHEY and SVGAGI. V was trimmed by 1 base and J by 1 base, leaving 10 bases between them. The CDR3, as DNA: TGTGCCAGCAGTTACTATCCGAGCTCGAACACTGAAGCTTTCTTT. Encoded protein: CASSYYPSSNTEAFF.

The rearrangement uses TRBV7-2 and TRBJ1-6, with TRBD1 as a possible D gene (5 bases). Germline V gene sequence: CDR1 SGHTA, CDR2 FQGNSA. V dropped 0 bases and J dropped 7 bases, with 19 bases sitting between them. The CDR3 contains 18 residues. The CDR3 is CASSLALGGFVWNSPLHF. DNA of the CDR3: TGTGCCAGCAGCTTAGCGTTGGGGGGATTCGTGTGGAATTCACCCCTCCACTTT.

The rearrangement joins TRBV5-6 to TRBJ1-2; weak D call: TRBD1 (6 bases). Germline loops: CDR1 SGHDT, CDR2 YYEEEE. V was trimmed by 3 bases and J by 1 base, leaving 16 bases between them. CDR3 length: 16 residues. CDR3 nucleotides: TGTGCCAGCAGCTGGAAGGACAGCGTTATTAACTATGGCTACACCTTC. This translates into CASSWKDSVINYGYTF.

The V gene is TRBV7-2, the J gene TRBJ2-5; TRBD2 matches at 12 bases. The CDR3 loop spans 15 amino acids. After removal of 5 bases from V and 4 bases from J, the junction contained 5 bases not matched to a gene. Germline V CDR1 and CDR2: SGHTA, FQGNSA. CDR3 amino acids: CASSPQLAGGETQYF. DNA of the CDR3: TGTGCCAGCAGCCCTCAACTAGCGGGAGGAGAGACCCAGTACTTC.

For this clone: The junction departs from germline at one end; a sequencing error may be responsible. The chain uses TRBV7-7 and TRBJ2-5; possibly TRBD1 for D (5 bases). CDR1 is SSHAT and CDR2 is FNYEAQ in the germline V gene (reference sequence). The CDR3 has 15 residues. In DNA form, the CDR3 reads TGTGCTAGCAGCAAGGGGCGCACGTACCAAGAGACCCAGTACTTC. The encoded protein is CASSKGRTYQETQYF.

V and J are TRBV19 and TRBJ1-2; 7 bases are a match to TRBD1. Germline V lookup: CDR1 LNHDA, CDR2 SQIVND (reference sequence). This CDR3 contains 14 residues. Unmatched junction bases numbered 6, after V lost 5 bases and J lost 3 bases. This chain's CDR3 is CASSSPDRYYGYTF. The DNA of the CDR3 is TGTGCCAGTAGTTCCCCGGACAGGTACTATGGCTACACCTTC.

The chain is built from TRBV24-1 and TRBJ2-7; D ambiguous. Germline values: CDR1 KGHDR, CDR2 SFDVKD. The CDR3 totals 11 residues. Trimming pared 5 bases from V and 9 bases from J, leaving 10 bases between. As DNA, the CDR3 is TGTGCCACCAGTGCGGGTTTAGTGCAGTACTTC. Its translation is CATSAGLVQYF.

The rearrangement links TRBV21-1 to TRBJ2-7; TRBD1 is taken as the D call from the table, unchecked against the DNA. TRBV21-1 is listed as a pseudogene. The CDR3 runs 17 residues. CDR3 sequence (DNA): TGTGCCAGCAGCATCCGGGACAGGGGATCCCGCCCCTACGAGCAGTACTTC. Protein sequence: CASSIRDRGSRPYEQYF.

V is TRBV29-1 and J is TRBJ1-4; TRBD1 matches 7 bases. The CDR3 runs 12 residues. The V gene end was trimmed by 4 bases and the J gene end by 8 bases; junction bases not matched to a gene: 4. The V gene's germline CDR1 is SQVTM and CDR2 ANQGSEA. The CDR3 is CSVGDSGEKLFF. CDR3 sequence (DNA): TGCAGCGTTGGGGACAGCGGAGAAAAACTGTTTTTT.